This T cell receptor (beta chain) was retrieved from a study of blood T cells in healthy people across ages. This CDR3 region has 13 residues. Per germline, CDR1 SGHTA and CDR2 FQGNSA. Trimming removed 6 bases at V and 10 bases at J, with 19 bases between. Through a sample-barcoded 5' primer and a J-beta primer mix, a second PCR was run for 7 to 11 cycles. TCRdb redid the calling of the 5' RACE reads with MiXCR, one entry per CDR3 protein. The sample yields about 1.8 million distinct CDR3 sequences, around half seen once. This clonotype occurred a few times. This TCR derives from a woman in her thirties or forties in good health. The sequenced sample consisted of blood. V usage is TRBV7-2 and J usage is TRBJ2-7; D not resolved. CDR3: CASSYRTDSTQYF. As DNA, the CDR3 is TGTGCCAGCAGTTACCGAACCGATAGTACCCAGTACTTC.